Presented here are 27 T cell receptor beta chains from one specimen sequenced in a study of T-cell reconstitution after alpha-beta-depleted transplantation in children. The TCRbeta library incorporated unique molecular identifiers. TCRdb re-called the PCR reads with MiXCR, one entry per CDR3 protein. Among about 250,000 distinct CDR3 sequences listed, more than 20% were seen once. The sample consisted of PBMCs, mostly from graft donor cells, taken 360 days after TCRalphabeta/CD19-depleted stem cell transplant. The receptors stem from a female patient between 2 and 15 years old who had a stem cell transplant for congenital amegakaryocytic thrombocytopenia, so the T cells may come from the graft donor.

The chain carries TRBV12-3 or TRBV12-4 and TRBJ2-7, with D unclear. Trimming left V 6 bases short and J 2 bases short, with 8 bases between. This CDR3 has 12 residues. Written as DNA, the CDR3 is TGTGCCAGCAGGGCAGGCCCCTACGAGCAGTACTTC. Its translation is CASRAGPYEQYF.

The V gene is TRBV27, the J gene TRBJ2-1; 10 nucleotides align to TRBD1. Germline V gene sequence: CDR1 MNHEY, CDR2 SMNVEV (reference sequence). V shed 6 bases, J shed 2 bases, and the junction held 16 bases outside the gene matches. The CDR3 is made up of 19 amino acids. The CDR3: CASSSPTSRTGGPYNEQFF. The CDR3 DNA reads as TGTGCCAGCAGCTCCCCAACTTCCCGGACAGGGGGACCCTACAATGAGCAGTTCTTC.

V is TRBV5-1 and J is TRBJ2-3, with 7 bases aligning to TRBD2. The CDR3 is 14 residues long. V dropped 4 bases and J dropped 1; count of bases not matched to a gene: 3. Looked up from germline, CDR1 is SGHRS and CDR2 is YFSETQ. The CDR3: CASSGGGGTDTQYF. CDR3 coding DNA: TGCGCCAGCAGCGGGGGAGGGGGCACAGATACGCAGTATTTT.

This clonotype has only a few counts. In this CDR3 the conserved last residue, phenylalanine or tryptophan, is missing, so a read error is likely. The chain joins TRBV20-1 to TRBJ1-5, with 7 bases that match TRBD1. Germline V CDR1 and CDR2: DFQATT, SNEGSKA (reference sequence). The CDR3 consists of 17 residues. The ends lost 4 bases at V and 0 bases at J; junction bases unmatched: 12. The DNA for the CDR3 is TGCAGTGCTACTAACGGGGGGACAGTAAATAGCAATCAGCCCCAGCATATT. Protein: CSATNGGTVNSNQPQHI.

V gene TRBV5-1 combines with J gene TRBJ1-6, with unresolved D. V was shortened by 1 base and J by 10 bases, with 12 bases between the two germline ends. Germline V gene lookup returns CDR1 SGHRS and CDR2 YFSETQ. This CDR3 region has 14 residues. CDR3 protein: CASSLSGVGSPLHF. CDR3 in DNA: TGCGCCAGCAGCTTGTCAGGAGTCGGATCACCCCTCCACTTT.

The table lists this clonotype with a few counts. This chain uses TRBV2 with TRBJ1-5, with D perhaps TRBD1 (6 bases). Trimming cost V 5 bases and J 5 bases, with 10 bases left between them. The CDR3 loop spans 13 amino acids. CDR1 and CDR2 from the germline V gene are SNHLY and FYNNEI. CDR3 DNA: TGTGCCAGCAGTACACAGGGATATCAGCCCCAGCATTTT. Amino acids: CASSTQGYQPQHF.

The chain recombines TRBV20-1 with TRBJ2-2; TRBD2 aligns across 16 bases. Trimming cost V 6 bases and J 4 bases; bases outside gene matches: 8. Germline CDR1 and CDR2: DFQATT and SNEGSKA (reference sequence). The CDR3 contains 17 residues. The CDR3 sequence is CSAKGLAGGLSTGELFF. The DNA for the CDR3 is TGCAGTGCAAAGGGACTAGCGGGAGGGCTGAGCACCGGGGAGCTGTTTTTT.

Concerning this clonotype: Mismatch with germline at one junction end may stem from a read error. The DNA of the CDR3 is TGCAGCGTTCTAGGGGACAGGGATCACGAAGTGCACTACGAGGAGTACTTC. This translates into CSVLGDRDHEVHYEEYF. This chain links TRBV29-1 with TRBJ2-7, with 9 bases aligning to TRBD1. This CDR3 is 17 amino acids long. CDR1 and CDR2 from the germline V gene are SQVTM and ANQGSEA.

In this sample, this clonotype turned up a few times. The chain couples TRBV11-2 to TRBJ2-5; TRBD1 is a possible D gene (5 bases). The germline gives CDR1 SGHAT, CDR2 FQNNGV. V was clipped by 7 bases and J by 5 bases, with 8 bases between them. CDR3 length: 11 residues. The CDR3 sequence: CASISGETQYF. CDR3 nucleotides: TGTGCCAGCATCTCAGGGGAGACCCAGTACTTC.

The rearrangement joins TRBV7-8 to TRBJ2-2; either TRBD1 or TRBD2 may supply D (5 bases each). There are 17 residues in the CDR3. In germline, CDR1 is SGHVS, CDR2 FQNEAQ. Between the trimmed V and J ends, which lost 1 base and 3 bases, there was a span of 15 bases. DNA for the CDR3: TGTGCCAGCAGCTTAGGATGGGGGAAAACTTACACCGGGGAGCTGTTTTTT. Amino acid sequence: CASSLGWGKTYTGELFF.

The J gene is TRBJ2-1, the V gene TRBV24-1; a possible D gene is TRBD2 (6 bases). The germline V gene has CDR1 KGHDR and CDR2 SFDVKD. Trimming removed 3 bases at V and 8 bases at J, with 19 bases between. The CDR3 totals 16 residues. CDR3 residues: CATSDGGTRSWDEQFF. The CDR3 DNA is TGTGCCACCAGTGATGGCGGGACTCGGTCATGGGATGAGCAGTTCTTC.

This chain links TRBV20-1 with TRBJ1-1; D unclear. Looked up from germline, CDR1 is DFQATT and CDR2 is SNEGSKA (reference sequence). V lost 0 bases, J lost 0 bases, and 14 bases lay in between. The CDR3 covers 16 residues. The CDR3 reads CSARDPSLGMNTEAFF. The DNA for the CDR3 is TGCAGTGCTAGAGATCCGAGCTTGGGCATGAACACTGAAGCTTTCTTT.

The rearrangement joins TRBV5-5 to TRBJ1-2, with 7 nucleotides matching TRBD1. The germline gives CDR1 SGHKS, CDR2 YYEKEE (reference sequence). The CDR3 covers 14 residues. V shed 4 bases and J 4 bases; nucleotides not matched to a gene: 7. CDR3 sequence reads: CASSLQGPAYGYTF. CDR3 nucleotide sequence: TGTGCCAGCAGCCTACAGGGGCCGGCCTATGGCTACACCTTC.

The genes are TRBV29-1 and TRBJ2-7, with 11 bases fitting TRBD1. CDR1 and CDR2 (germline): SQVTM, ANQGSEA. This CDR3 has 14 residues. With V trimmed by 3 bases and J by 3 bases, 4 bases remained unmatched. The CDR3 DNA sequence: TGCAGCGTTGATACCGGGACAGGGGGCTACGAGCAGTACTTC. Translating it yields CSVDTGTGGYEQYF.

This chain uses TRBV20-1 with TRBJ2-7; possible D gene TRBD1, 5 bases. V was clipped by 3 bases and J by 0 bases, with 12 bases between them. The CDR3 has 14 amino acids. Germline V gene lookup returns CDR1 DFQATT and CDR2 SNEGSKA (reference sequence). The CDR3 is CSASPRDPSYEQYF. CDR3 nucleotides: TGCAGTGCTAGCCCCAGGGATCCCTCCTACGAGCAGTACTTC.

The chain combines TRBV20-1 with TRBJ2-1, with 8 nucleotides matching TRBD1. The ends lost 3 bases at V and 7 bases at J; junction bases unmatched: 8. This CDR3 contains 14 residues. The germline CDR1 and CDR2 sequences are DFQATT and SNEGSKA (reference sequence). The CDR3 coding sequence is TGCAGTGCTAGTAGAGGACAGGGTAGGAATGAGCAGTTCTTC. It yields the protein CSASRGQGRNEQFF.

This chain links TRBV20-1 with TRBJ2-7; D gene uncertain. The CDR3 sequence is 13 residues long. V lost 7 bases, J lost 0 bases, and 13 bases lay in between. The germline V gene encodes CDR1 DFQATT and CDR2 SNEGSKA (reference sequence). CDR3 nucleotides: TGCAGTGGTGGGTCGGGCCGCTCCTACGAGCAGTACTTC. Protein: CSGGSGRSYEQYF.

The gene calls are TRBV20-1 and TRBJ1-5, with D possibly matching TRBD1 (5 bases). Germline CDR1 and CDR2: DFQATT and SNEGSKA (reference sequence). Trimming shortened V by 2 bases and J by 5 bases, and 10 bases separated the two germline ends. The CDR3 is 13 residues long. The DNA for the CDR3 is TGCAGTGCTAGATCGGGGCCATATCAGCCCCAGCATTTT. It encodes CSARSGPYQPQHF.

The rearrangement links TRBV12-3 or TRBV12-4 to TRBJ2-7; weak D call: TRBD1 (5 bases). This CDR3 is 13 amino acids long. V dropped 7 bases and J dropped 6 bases, with 16 bases sitting between them. In DNA form, the CDR3 reads TGTGCCAGCACTGGCCAGGGATGGCGCGAGCAGTACTTC. Its translation is CASTGQGWREQYF.

The sample holds many counts of this clonotype. This rearrangement joins TRBV24-1 to TRBJ1-2; D is undetermined. Germline loops: CDR1 KGHDR, CDR2 SFDVKD. Deletions cut 5 bases from V and 6 bases from J, with 18 bases between. The CDR3 loop spans 15 amino acids. CDR3 residues: CATSGGYEDAHGYTF. Written as DNA, the CDR3 is TGTGCCACCAGTGGTGGATACGAAGACGCACATGGCTACACCTTC.

The chain uses TRBV20-1 and TRBJ2-7; 14 nucleotides match TRBD2. This CDR3 is built from 17 residues. With 1 base clipped from V and 4 bases from J, the junction kept 9 bases outside the gene matches. Per germline, CDR1 DFQATT and CDR2 SNEGSKA (reference sequence). The CDR3 nucleotides read TGCAGTGCTAGAGCTCAGGGACTAGCGGGAGTTGGGTACGAGCAGTACTTC. This encodes CSARAQGLAGVGYEQYF.

The chain combines TRBV7-6 with TRBJ2-1, with D hard to call. The V end lost 1 base, the J end lost 4 bases, and 11 bases lay between the germline ends. In germline, CDR1 is SGHVS, CDR2 FNYEAQ. This CDR3 spans 15 amino acids. CDR3 loop: CASSLGPLAYNEQFF. Written as DNA, the CDR3 is TGTGCCAGCAGCTTAGGTCCGTTGGCTTACAATGAGCAGTTCTTC.

V and J are TRBV3-1 and TRBJ1-1; no definite D call. The CDR3 has 16 residues. CDR1 is LGHDT, CDR2 YNNKEL, per germline (reference sequence). Trimming pared 4 bases from V and 5 bases from J, leaving 20 bases between. Written as DNA, the CDR3 is TGTGCCAGCAGCCCTCTGGTGAGTACGGTGGGGACTGAAGCTTTCTTT. It encodes CASSPLVSTVGTEAFF.

This clonotype was picked up a small number of times. This chain uses TRBV20-1 with TRBJ2-5, with 10 nucleotides matching TRBD2. V was pared by 6 bases and J by 2 bases, with 9 bases of the junction left unmatched. This CDR3 is built from 15 residues. Germline values: CDR1 DFQATT, CDR2 SNEGSKA (reference sequence). The CDR3 loop is CSAPPGLAFQETQYF. CDR3 sequence (DNA): TGCAGTGCGCCCCCGGGACTAGCGTTTCAAGAGACCCAGTACTTC.

This clonotype occurred a few times. The rearrangement joins TRBV5-1 to TRBJ2-5; possible D gene TRBD2, 5 bases. This CDR3 spans 13 amino acids. V was trimmed by 4 bases and J by 0 bases, leaving 7 bases between them. In germline, CDR1 is SGHRS, CDR2 YFSETQ. The CDR3, as DNA: TGCGCCAGCAGCCAGCGGTACCAAGAGACCCAGTACTTC. This encodes CASSQRYQETQYF.

This chain links TRBV6-1 with TRBJ2-2; D might be TRBD2 (6 bases). The CDR3 sequence is 17 residues long. CDR1 and CDR2 (germline): MNHNS, SASEGT. The ends were cut back, 6 bases at V and 2 bases at J, with 19 bases in the middle. CDR3 nucleotides: TGTGCCAGCAGCCTCCGACCTAGCGCCCTTAACACCGGGGAGCTGTTTTTT. It codes for CASSLRPSALNTGELFF.

This clonotype was counted a few times. This chain joins TRBV4-2 and TRBJ2-7; D call uncertain. The CDR3 runs to 15 residues. Trimming left V 0 bases short and J 0 bases short, with 9 bases between. Germline V gene data show CDR1 as LGHNA and CDR2 as YNFKEQ. The CDR3: CASSQESERSYEQYF. CDR3 coding DNA: TGTGCCAGCAGCCAAGAAAGCGAACGCTCCTACGAGCAGTACTTC.